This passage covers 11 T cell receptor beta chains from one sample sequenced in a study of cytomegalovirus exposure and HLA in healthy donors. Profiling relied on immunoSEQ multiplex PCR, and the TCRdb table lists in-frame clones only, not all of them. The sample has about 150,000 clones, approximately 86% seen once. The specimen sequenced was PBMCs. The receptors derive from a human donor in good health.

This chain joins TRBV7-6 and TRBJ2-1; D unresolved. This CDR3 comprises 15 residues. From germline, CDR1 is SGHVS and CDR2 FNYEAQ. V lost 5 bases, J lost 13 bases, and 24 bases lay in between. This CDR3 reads CASSLERSLYEEQFF. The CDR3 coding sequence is TGTGCCAGCAGCCTGGAGAGGTCTTTATATGAGGAACAGTTCTTC.

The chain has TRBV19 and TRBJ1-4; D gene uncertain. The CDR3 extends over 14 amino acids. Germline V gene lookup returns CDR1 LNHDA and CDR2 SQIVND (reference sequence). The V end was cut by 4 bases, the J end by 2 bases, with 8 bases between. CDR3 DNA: TGTGCCAGTAGTAACATGGTCACTAATGAAAAACTGTTTTTT. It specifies CASSNMVTNEKLFF.

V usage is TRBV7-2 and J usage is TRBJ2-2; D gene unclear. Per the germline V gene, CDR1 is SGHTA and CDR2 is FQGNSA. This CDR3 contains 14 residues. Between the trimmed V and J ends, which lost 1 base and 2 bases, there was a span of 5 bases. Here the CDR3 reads CASSLVTNTGELFF. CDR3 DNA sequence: TGTGCCAGCAGCTTAGTGACTAACACCGGGGAGCTGTTTTTT.

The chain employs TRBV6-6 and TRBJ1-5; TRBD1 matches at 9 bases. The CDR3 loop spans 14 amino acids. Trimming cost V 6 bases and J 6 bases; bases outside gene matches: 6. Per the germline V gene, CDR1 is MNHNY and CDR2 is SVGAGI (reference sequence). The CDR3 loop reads CASRGGQGSQPQHF. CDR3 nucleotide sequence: TGTGCCAGCAGGGGAGGACAGGGGAGTCAGCCCCAGCATTTT.

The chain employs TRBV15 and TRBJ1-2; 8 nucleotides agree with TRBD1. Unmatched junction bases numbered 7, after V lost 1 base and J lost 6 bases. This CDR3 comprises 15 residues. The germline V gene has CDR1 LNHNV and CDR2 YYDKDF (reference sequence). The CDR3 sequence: CATSRVSRTGNGYTF. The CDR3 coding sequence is TGTGCCACCAGCAGAGTTAGTCGGACAGGGAATGGCTACACCTTC.

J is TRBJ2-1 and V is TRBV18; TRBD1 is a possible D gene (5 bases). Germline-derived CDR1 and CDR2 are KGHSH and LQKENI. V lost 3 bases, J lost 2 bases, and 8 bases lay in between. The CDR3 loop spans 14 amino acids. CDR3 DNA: TGTGCCAGCTCACCCCCGGACACCTACAATGAGCAGTTCTTC. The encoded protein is CASSPPDTYNEQFF.

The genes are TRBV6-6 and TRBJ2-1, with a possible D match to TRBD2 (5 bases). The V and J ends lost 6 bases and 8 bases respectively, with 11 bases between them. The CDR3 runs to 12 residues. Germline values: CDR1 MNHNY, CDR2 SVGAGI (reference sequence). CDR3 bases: TGTGCCAGCAGCCACTCGGAGGATGAGCAGTTCTTC. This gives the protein CASSHSEDEQFF.

The CDR3 reads CASSRGLPYGYTF. CDR3 bases: TGTGCCAGCAGTCGAGGTCTACCATATGGCTACACCTTC. The chain carries TRBV6-5 and TRBJ1-2; D is unclear. V lost 5 bases, J lost 5 bases, and 12 bases lay in between. CDR3 length: 13 amino acids. The germline V gene has CDR1 MNHEY and CDR2 SVGAGI.

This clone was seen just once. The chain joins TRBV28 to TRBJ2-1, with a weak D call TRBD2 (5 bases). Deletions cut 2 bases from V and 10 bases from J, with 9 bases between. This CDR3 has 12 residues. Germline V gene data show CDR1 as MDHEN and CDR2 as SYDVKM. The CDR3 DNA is TGTGCCAGCAGTTTAAGTATAGCGGAGCAGTTCTTC. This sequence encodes CASSLSIAEQFF.

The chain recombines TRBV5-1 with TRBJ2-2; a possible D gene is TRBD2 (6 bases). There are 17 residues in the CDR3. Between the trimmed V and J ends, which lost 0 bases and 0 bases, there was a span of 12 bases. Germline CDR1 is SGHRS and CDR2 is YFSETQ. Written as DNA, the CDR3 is TGCGCCAGCAGCTTGGCCTTAGCGGAGCCGAACACCGGGGAGCTGTTTTTT. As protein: CASSLALAEPNTGELFF. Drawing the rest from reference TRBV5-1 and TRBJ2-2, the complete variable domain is KAGVTQTPRYLIKTRGQQVTLSCSPISGHRSVSWYQQTPGQGLQFLFEYFSETQRNKGNFPGRFSGRQFSNSRSEMNVSTLELGDSALYLCASSLALAEPNTGELFFGEGSRLTVL.

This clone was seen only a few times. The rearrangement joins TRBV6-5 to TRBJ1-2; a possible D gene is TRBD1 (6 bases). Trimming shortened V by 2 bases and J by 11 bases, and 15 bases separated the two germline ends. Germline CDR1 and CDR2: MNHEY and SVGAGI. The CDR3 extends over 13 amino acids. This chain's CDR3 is CASSYEDRTLYTF. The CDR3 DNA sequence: TGTGCCAGCAGTTACGAGGACAGAACTTTATACACCTTC.